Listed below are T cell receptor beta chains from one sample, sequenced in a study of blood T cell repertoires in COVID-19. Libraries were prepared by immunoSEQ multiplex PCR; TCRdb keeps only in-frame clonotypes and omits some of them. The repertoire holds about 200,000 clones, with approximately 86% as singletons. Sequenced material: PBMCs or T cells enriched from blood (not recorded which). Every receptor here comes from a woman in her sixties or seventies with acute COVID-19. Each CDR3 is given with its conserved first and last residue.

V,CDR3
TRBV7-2,CASSSGQYSNQPQHF
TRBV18,CASSPKTGVSGNTIYF
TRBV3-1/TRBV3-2,CASSQGALLLAGVRYEQFF
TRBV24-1,CATSGTGGLGTEAFF
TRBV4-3,CASSQDPSGSRNEQFF
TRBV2,CAGKRESSYNEQFF
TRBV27,CASSLIMAAWETQYF
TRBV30,CAWTQGQRNSPLHF
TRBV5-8,CASSLLGGGNTEAFF
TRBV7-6,CASSEYERGYNEQFF
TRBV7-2,CASSQGAGNQPQHF
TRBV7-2,CASSLGGDYGYTF
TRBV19,CASKGTGNTGELFF
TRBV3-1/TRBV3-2,CASSQVRDRLGETQYF
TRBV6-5,CASSYRLAGVPQFF
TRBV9,CASSAGSGQETQYF
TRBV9,CASSVRRAVYTGELFF
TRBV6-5,CASRSGTGDQPQHF
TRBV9,CASSTTTSTYGYTF
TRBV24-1,CATSDLPGGRETQYF
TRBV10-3,CAIETGVSTDTQYF
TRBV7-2,CASSLIINTGELFF
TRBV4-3,CASSPSPGQGATNEKLFF
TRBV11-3,CASSLGLAGSQQFF
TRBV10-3,CASSAGEQPQHF
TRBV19,CASSPGYFTGNEQFF
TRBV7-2,CASSLVRDRGSPLHF
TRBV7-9,CASSPWGGSGYEQYF
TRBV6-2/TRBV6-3,CASSYYGVAFF
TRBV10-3,CAISEPGTTRSSGNTIYF
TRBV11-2,CASSLNAGGSYEQYF
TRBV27,CASSSDRSNEKLFF
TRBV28,CASSSGGTYTGELFF
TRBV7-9,CASSSSPLAGTGTGELFF
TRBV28,CASRPGQNLGGYTF
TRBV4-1,CASSHVQGFEQYF
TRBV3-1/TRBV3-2,CASSQDLRGETQYF
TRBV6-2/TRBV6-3,CASSPPYLTGVVNTEAFF
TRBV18,CASSPRDSSFDYGYTF
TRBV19,CASSIRGTGDIHEQFF
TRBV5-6,CASRWREPRGYGYTF
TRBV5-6,CASSLVQGALTEAFF
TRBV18,CASSPPSVNSPLHF
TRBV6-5,CASVPAGLLAYEQYF
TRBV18,CASSPPSRENEQFF
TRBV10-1,CASSEGQGGEKLFF
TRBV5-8,CATGAISGYEQYF
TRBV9,CASSPGSGARELFF
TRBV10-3,CASRAGGNAGSNQPQHF
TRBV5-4,CASRLQGSGNTIYF
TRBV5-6,CASSSGQGRETQYF
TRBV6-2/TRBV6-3,CASSYPLTPNYGYTF
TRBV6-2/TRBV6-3,CASSRSGQGNEQFF
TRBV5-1,CASSSGTSGTVETQYF
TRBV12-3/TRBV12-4,CASSLGSRGVAFF
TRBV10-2,CASSEATKRVSYNEQFF